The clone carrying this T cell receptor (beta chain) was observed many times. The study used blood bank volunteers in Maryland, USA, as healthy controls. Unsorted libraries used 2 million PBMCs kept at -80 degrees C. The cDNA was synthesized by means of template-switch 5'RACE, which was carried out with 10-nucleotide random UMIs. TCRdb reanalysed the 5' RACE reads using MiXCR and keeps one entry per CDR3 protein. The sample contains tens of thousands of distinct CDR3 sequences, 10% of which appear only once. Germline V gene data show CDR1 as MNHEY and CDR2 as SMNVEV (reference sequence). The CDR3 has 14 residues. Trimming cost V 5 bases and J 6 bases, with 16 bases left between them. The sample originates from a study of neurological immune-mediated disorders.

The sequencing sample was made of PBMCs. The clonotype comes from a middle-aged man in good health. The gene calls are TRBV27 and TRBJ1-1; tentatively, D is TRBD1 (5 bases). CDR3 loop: CASSPSFRGAEAFF. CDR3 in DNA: TGTGCCAGCAGTCCCTCCTTTCGGGGCGCTGAAGCTTTCTTT.